Reported below is one TCR beta chain. Repertoires were generated with immunoSEQ multiplex PCR, while TCRdb's copy carries only in-frame clones and drops some. The sample shows about 190,000 clones, approximately 86% of them seen only once. Germline CDR1 is KGHDR and CDR2 is SFDVKD. The CDR3 runs 19 residues. V gave up 0 bases and J gave up 4 bases, with 23 bases separating them. This sample is drawn from a study of blood T cell repertoires in COVID-19. Overall study context: Donors in Cohort 3 who had recovered were those with two negative PCRs, healthcare professional clearance, or resolution of their symptoms.

The rearrangement joins TRBV24-1 to TRBJ2-5; D perhaps matches TRBD2 (7 bases). Input material: PBMCs or T cells enriched from blood (not recorded which). This clonotype originated in a middle-aged woman in a cohort exposed to, infected with or recovered from COVID-19 (not recorded which). The chain's CDR3 is CATSDLVRGTPGGRETQYF. The CDR3 bases are TGTGCCACCAGTGATTTGGTTCGAGGGACACCGGGGGGTAGAGAGACCCAGTACTTC.